This is a list of T cell receptor beta chains from one sample in a study of response to subunit inactivated influenza vaccine. In TCRdb, the RT-PCR reads were re-called with MiXCR into one record per CDR3 protein. The sample contains hundreds of thousands of distinct CDR3 sequences, 15% to 18% of which appear only once. The starting material was PBMCs from blood, obtained roughly 12 days after vaccination. These receptors came from a man aged 50-59 years who received an inactivated influenza vaccine. CDR3s include the opening cysteine and the closing phenylalanine or tryptophan. Each record gives: clone size, J gene, D gene, V gene, CDR3 DNA, CDR3 protein. A D gene is named only where the DNA matches it firmly. Size is omitted from some rows. Given values are once, few, many or a class for expanded clones.

- | TRBJ2-5 | - | TRBV24-1 | TGTGCCACCAGTGATGGCGGCAGACAAGAGACCCAGTACTTC | CATSDGGRQETQYF
- | TRBJ2-3 | TRBD2 | TRBV20-1 | TGCAGTGCTACCCCGTTGGGGCGGGAGGCAGATACGCAGTATTTT | CSATPLGREADTQYF
- | TRBJ1-5 | - | TRBV4-3 | TGCGCCAGCAGCCTCACGCGGGGAGTAAATCACCCCCAGCATTTT | CASSLTRGVNHPQHF
few | TRBJ1-1 | - | TRBV7-9 | TGTGCCAGCAGCTTACGTTCTATCCTGAACACTGAAGCTTTCTTT | CASSLRSILNTEAFF
few | TRBJ2-1 | - | TRBV2 | TGTGCCAGCAGTGAATACGGACCCAGGAATGAGCAGTTCTTC | CASSEYGPRNEQFF
once | TRBJ2-5 | - | TRBV20-1 | TGCAGTGCTAGAGATTCTGGGCAGGTTGGAGAGACCCAGTACTTC | CSARDSGQVGETQYF
- | TRBJ2-7 | - | TRBV24-1 | TGTGCCACCAGTGGGTTAAAGGACGGGGACGAGCAGTACTTC | CATSGLKDGDEQYF
few | TRBJ2-7 | - | TRBV5-1 | TGCGCCAGCAGCCTGGCAACAGCTACCTACGAGCAGTACTTC | CASSLATATYEQYF
- | TRBJ2-7 | - | TRBV18 | TGTGCCAGCTCACAACAGGTTAGCTCCTACGAGCAGTACTTC | CASSQQVSSYEQYF
few | TRBJ2-1 | - | TRBV19 | TGTGCCAGTAGTATTGGCGTGAATGAGCAGTTCTTC | CASSIGVNEQFF
- | TRBJ2-2 | TRBD1 | TRBV4-3 | TGCGCCAGCAGCCAAGATTTCAGGGGACAGGGACCCGGGGAGCTGTTTTTT | CASSQDFRGQGPGELFF
- | TRBJ2-7 | - | TRBV7-9 | TGTGCCAGCAGCCCCGGGATGATTTGGTACGAGCAGTACTTC | CASSPGMIWYEQYF
- | TRBJ2-7 | - | TRBV4-2 | TGTGCCAGCAGCCAAGATCCGGCTAGATCGGGCTCCTACGAGCAGTACTTC | CASSQDPARSGSYEQYF
few | TRBJ1-1 | - | TRBV7-2 | TGTGCCAGCAGCCAAATCAGAAAAACTGAAGCTTTCTTT | CASSQIRKTEAFF
- | TRBJ1-4 | - | TRBV7-9 | TGTGCCAGCAGCGGACAGTTTAATGAAAAACTGTTTTTT | CASSGQFNEKLFF
- | TRBJ2-7 | - | TRBV20-1 | TGCAGTGCTAGAGATGCCAGCCTCTACGAGCAGTACTTC | CSARDASLYEQYF
- | TRBJ1-4 | - | TRBV29-1 | TGCAGCGCATTGCCCCAGGAAGGTGAAAAACTGTTTTTT | CSALPQEGEKLFF
- | TRBJ1-6 | TRBD1 | TRBV5-1 | TGCGCCAGCAGCGCCACCTACGACAGGGGCTCACCCCTCCACTTT | CASSATYDRGSPLHF
- | TRBJ2-5 | - | TRBV5-1 | TGCGCCAGCAGCCTCCTCTCCCAAGAGACCCAGTACTTC | CASSLLSQETQYF
many | TRBJ1-1 | - | TRBV12-3/TRBV12-4 | TGTGCCAGCAGTTTCAAACGATACACTGAAGCTTTCTTT | CASSFKRYTEAFF
few | TRBJ1-1 | - | TRBV5-1 | TGCGCCAGCAGCTTGGGGGACGCAGTGAACACTGAAGCTTTCTTT | CASSLGDAVNTEAFF
few | TRBJ2-3 | - | TRBV7-9 | TGTGCCAGCAGCCACAACACAGATACGCAGTATTTT | CASSHNTDTQYF
- | TRBJ2-5 | - | TRBV12-3/TRBV12-4 | TGTGCCAGCAGTTTTGGACAGAAAAGGGAGACCCAGTACTTC | CASSFGQKRETQYF
- | TRBJ2-1 | - | TRBV10-3 | TGTGCCACGCACACGAGGGGGGGGGACAATGAGCAGTTCTTC | CATHTRGGDNEQFF
few | TRBJ2-7 | TRBD1 | TRBV20-1 | TGCAGTGCTGGCCGGGACAGGGTGCACGAGCAGTACTTC | CSAGRDRVHEQYF
- | TRBJ1-5 | - | TRBV10-3 | TGTGCCATCAGCGAGGGGTTTTATAGCAATCAGCCCCAGCATTTT | CAISEGFYSNQPQHF
few | TRBJ1-1 | TRBD1 | TRBV12-3/TRBV12-4 | TGTGCCAGCAGTTCCAAGACAGGGGGCTTGAACACTGAAGCTTTCTTT | CASSSKTGGLNTEAFF
- | TRBJ2-7 | - | TRBV21-1 | TGTGCCAGCAGCAAAGGAGGACTAGCCTTTAGCTACGAGCAGTACTTC | CASSKGGLAFSYEQYF
- | TRBJ1-5 | - | TRBV12-3/TRBV12-4 | TGTGCCAGCAGTCCTAGACAGGGCAATCAGCCCCAGCATTTT | CASSPRQGNQPQHF
many | TRBJ2-2 | - | TRBV12-3/TRBV12-4 | TGTGCCAGCAGCAAGAACACCGGGGAGCTGTTTTTT | CASSKNTGELFF
many | TRBJ1-4 | TRBD1 | TRBV5-1 | TGCGCCAGCAGCTTGAACAGGGGGACCGAACTGTTTTTT | CASSLNRGTELFF
- | TRBJ1-2 | - | TRBV6-6 | TGTGCCAGCAGTTACGGGGGGACAAAAGGCTACACCTTC | CASSYGGTKGYTF
few | TRBJ2-1 | - | TRBV12-3/TRBV12-4 | TGTGCCAGCAGTTCCTCCGGGACTAATGAGCAGTTCTTC | CASSSSGTNEQFF
- | TRBJ2-3 | - | TRBV10-2 | TGCGCCAGCAAGGGGCCACAGGGAACAGATACGCAGTATTTT | CASKGPQGTDTQYF
- | TRBJ2-1 | - | TRBV30 | TGTGCCTGGCAAATCTTCACAGGGAATGAGCAGTTCTTC | CAWQIFTGNEQFF
few | TRBJ1-3 | - | TRBV7-8 | TGTGCCAGCAGCTTAGCCTCTCCGAGAAACACCATATATTTT | CASSLASPRNTIYF
- | TRBJ2-1 | - | TRBV24-1 | TGTGCCACCAGTGACCCCAGGGGTAATGAGCAGTTCTTC | CATSDPRGNEQFF
- | TRBJ2-1 | TRBD2 | TRBV2 | TGTGCCAGCAGCGGCGGGAGCGAGCAGTTCTTC | CASSGGSEQFF
- | TRBJ2-2 | TRBD1 | TRBV11-3 | TGTGCCAGCAGCGAGGGGGACAGGGGGCTCTACACCGGGGAGCTGTTTTTT | CASSEGDRGLYTGELFF
- | TRBJ1-4 | - | TRBV5-6 | TGTGCCAGCAGCACGACCAGGGGTACACAACTGTTTTTT | CASSTTRGTQLFF
few | TRBJ2-3 | - | TRBV3-1 | TGTGCCAGCAGCCAAGAAGTAGGGCGAAAGACAGATACGCAGTATTTT | CASSQEVGRKTDTQYF
many | TRBJ2-1 | - | TRBV4-1 | TGCGCCAGCAGCCAAGAACCTATTTCAATCAATGAGCAGTTCTTC | CASSQEPISINEQFF
few | TRBJ2-7 | TRBD2 | TRBV12-3/TRBV12-4 | TGTGCCAGCAGTCCCCAGCAAAGCGGGGGCGAGCAGTACTTC | CASSPQQSGGEQYF
- | TRBJ2-5 | - | TRBV7-2 | TGTGCCAGCAGCGCTCCAGGTGTCCAAGAGACCCAGTACTTC | CASSAPGVQETQYF
- | TRBJ2-1 | TRBD2 | TRBV23-1 | TGCGCCAGCAGTCCAGGACTAGCGGGAGGCACGATTTGCAATGAGCAGTTCTTC | CASSPGLAGGTICNEQFF
few | TRBJ2-1 | TRBD2 | TRBV19 | TGTGCCAGTTCGTCCAGGATGTCTAGCGGGAGTTCGCAGTTCTTC | CASSSRMSSGSSQFF
few | TRBJ2-7 | TRBD2 | TRBV4-2 | TGTGCCAGCAGCCAAGACGCGGAGATCAGCGGGAACACCTACGAGCAGTACTTC | CASSQDAEISGNTYEQYF
many | TRBJ2-1 | TRBD2 | TRBV7-2 | TGTGCCAGCAGCGGGCTAGCGGGGGGTAACAATGAGCAGTTCTTC | CASSGLAGGNNEQFF
few | TRBJ2-3 | TRBD2 | TRBV7-6 | TGTGCCAGCAGCTTAGCCAGGACGCTAGCGGGAGGAAGCACAGATACGCAGTATTTT | CASSLARTLAGGSTDTQYF
few | TRBJ2-3 | TRBD2 | TRBV18 | TGTGCCAGCTCACCACTTATGGGACTATCCTCAGCCGCAGATACGCAGTATTTT | CASSPLMGLSSAADTQYF
- | TRBJ2-1 | - | TRBV5-5 | TGTGCCAGCAGCTTGACGTCTCGGAGCTCCTACAATGAGCAGTTCTTC | CASSLTSRSSYNEQFF
few | TRBJ2-5 | - | TRBV20-1 | TGCAGTGCCAAGAAAAGGACTTCCCAAGAGACCCAGTACTTC | CSAKKRTSQETQYF
many | TRBJ2-3 | TRBD1 | TRBV29-1 | TGCAGCGTGGTGACAGGGGGCGATAGGGATACGCAGTATTTT | CSVVTGGDRDTQYF
few | TRBJ2-3 | TRBD2 | TRBV20-1 | TGCAGTGCTAGAGCGAGCGGGAGAGGTTTAGGCACGCAGTATTTT | CSARASGRGLGTQYF